The 5 T cell receptor beta chains in this list originate from one sample, sequenced in a study of blood T cells in healthy people across ages. Primed by a sample-barcoded 5' primer and a J-beta primer mix, a second PCR proceeded for roughly 7 to 12 cycles. MiXCR, run by TCRdb on the 5' RACE reads, gives a single entry per CDR3 protein. Among fewer than 750,000 distinct CDR3 sequences, under 65% were seen once, and the ten largest hold roughly 13%. Source material: blood. The receptors originated from a woman older than 75 in good health.

This clonotype has only a few counts. The chain couples TRBV12-3 or TRBV12-4 to TRBJ1-2; D is ambiguous. The CDR3 spans 11 residues. V lost 5 bases, J lost 4 bases, and 5 bases lay in between. CDR3 region: CASSRGYGYTF. The CDR3 coding sequence is TGTGCCAGCAGTCGGGGCTATGGCTACACCTTC.

The chain has TRBV12-3 or TRBV12-4 and TRBJ2-7, with D possibly matching TRBD2 (7 bases). The tail of the sequence fits TRBJ2-5 better, so the J call may be wrong. CDR3 length equals 15 residues. The CDR3 region has the DNA TGTGCCAGCAGTTTATGGGGGGGGCTTGGAGAGACCCAGTACTTC. Translating it yields CASSLWGGLGETQYF.

There are many counts of this clonotype. The gene calls are TRBV10-3 and TRBJ2-1; no clear D gene. Germline CDR1 and CDR2: ENHRY and SYGVKD. V lost 3 bases and J lost 0, with 9 bases in between. The CDR3 sequence is 15 residues long. The CDR3 is CAISELGGSYNEQFF. The CDR3 DNA reads as TGTGCCATCAGTGAATTGGGCGGCTCCTACAATGAGCAGTTCTTC.

The rearrangement uses TRBV7-2 and TRBJ1-1; TRBD1 is a possible D gene (5 bases). This CDR3 contains 15 residues. The germline gives CDR1 SGHTA, CDR2 FQGNSA. Deletions cut 5 bases from V and 0 bases from J, with 13 bases between. CDR3 in DNA: TGTGCCAGCAGCCCACTGGGGCGGATGAACACTGAAGCTTTCTTT. Residues: CASSPLGRMNTEAFF. Filled out from reference TRBV7-2 and TRBJ1-1, the complete variable domain reads GAGVSQSPSNKVTEKGKDVELRCDPISGHTALYWYRQSLGQGLEFLIYFQGNSAPDKSGLPSDRFSAERTGGSVSTLTIQRTQQEDSAVYLCASSPLGRMNTEAFFGQGTRLTVV.

This clonotype was observed at least ten times. The chain combines TRBV7-9 with TRBJ2-7; D gene unclear. V lost 0 bases and J 3 bases, leaving 6 bases between the germline ends. Germline-derived CDR1 and CDR2 are SEHNR and FQNEAQ (reference sequence). This CDR3 region has 13 residues. The CDR3 bases are TGTGCCAGCAGCTTAGCGAATTACTACGAGCAGTACTTC. Protein sequence: CASSLANYYEQYF.